Each of the 7 T cell receptor beta chains below was sequenced from the same sample in a study of CD8+ T cells in alopecia areata. As for treatment: oral pan-JAK inhibitor, 5-10 mg twice daily. The authors extracted RNA and reverse transcribed it into cDNA as the sequencing template. Sequencing was performed with immunoSEQ multiplex PCR; in TCRdb, only in-frame clones are kept and a portion is missing. Of 110,000 to 150,000 clones listed, less than 70% were seen once; the top ten hold less than 20%. The source material was CD8+ T cells sorted from blood, sampled at week 4, from a patient treated with tofacitinib. These receptors originate from a human donor with alopecia areata.

V gene TRBV13 combines with J gene TRBJ1-2; D may be TRBD1 (5 bases). V lost 4 bases and J 3 bases, leaving 15 bases between the germline ends. CDR3 size: 15 residues. In germline, CDR1 is PRHDT, CDR2 FYEKMQ (reference sequence). The CDR3 nucleotides are TGTGCCAGCAGCTCTCTCAGGGCCGGGGACTATGGCTACACCTTC. Protein product: CASSSLRAGDYGYTF.

This clone has a handful of counts. The chain has TRBV5-1 and TRBJ2-2; 8 bases are shared with TRBD1. V was clipped by 0 bases and J by 0 bases; unmatched bases: 7. This CDR3 has 18 residues. Looked up from germline, CDR1 is SGHRS and CDR2 is YFSETQ. The CDR3 DNA follows: TGCGCCAGCAGCTTGGTTCCGGGACAGGTTACGAACACCGGGGAGCTGTTTTTT. Residues: CASSLVPGQVTNTGELFF.

The rearrangement links TRBV4-3 to TRBJ1-5; no reliable D call. V shed 3 bases and J shed 3 bases, with 9 bases lying between them. This CDR3 contains 14 residues. From germline, CDR1 is LGHNA and CDR2 YSLEER. CDR3 DNA sequence: TGCGCCAGCAGCCAGGTTGGGAACAATCAGCCCCAGCATTTT. This sequence encodes CASSQVGNNQPQHF.

This clone was counted a few times. The chain combines TRBV6-5 with TRBJ1-1, with 7 bases aligning to TRBD1. The germline V gene has CDR1 MNHEY and CDR2 SVGAGI. V was clipped by 4 bases and J by 7 bases; unmatched bases: 9. CDR3 length: 14 residues. CDR3 protein: CASSFTGTANEAFF. CDR3 in DNA: TGTGCCAGCAGTTTCACGGGGACAGCAAATGAAGCTTTCTTT.

The V call is TRBV13, the J call TRBJ2-3; no clear D gene. The V and J ends lost 5 bases and 6 bases respectively, with 9 bases between them. Germline CDR1 and CDR2: PRHDT and FYEKMQ (reference sequence). This CDR3 region has 12 residues. The CDR3: CASSPSTDTQYF. CDR3 DNA sequence: TGTGCCAGCAGCCCGTCTACTGATACGCAGTATTTT. The complete variable domain, with remaining parts taken from reference TRBV13 and TRBJ2-3, reads AAGVIQSPRHLIKEKRETATLKCYPIPRHDTVYWYQQGPGQDPQFLISFYEKMQSDKGSIPDRFSAQQFSDYHSELNMSSLELGDSALYFCASSPSTDTQYFGPGTRLTVL.

The genes are TRBV19 and TRBJ2-5; weak D call: TRBD1 (6 bases). CDR1 is LNHDA, CDR2 SQIVND, per germline (reference sequence). The CDR3 totals 12 residues. The ends were cut back, 9 bases at V and 0 bases at J, with 8 bases in the middle. The CDR3 sequence is CASRDNQETQYF. The CDR3 DNA reads as TGTGCCAGCCGGGACAACCAAGAGACCCAGTACTTC. The full variable domain, with the rest looked up from reference TRBV19 and TRBJ2-5, is DGGITQSPKYLFRKEGQNVTLSCEQNLNHDAMYWYRQDPGQGLRLIYYSQIVNDFQKGDIAEGYSVSREKKESFPLTVTSAQKNPTAFYLCASRDNQETQYFGPGTRLLVL.

The rearrangement links TRBV6-5 to TRBJ1-1; D uncertain. The germline gives CDR1 MNHEY, CDR2 SVGAGI. Trimming left V 8 bases short and J 4 bases short, with 17 bases between. This CDR3 is 14 amino acids long. Here the CDR3 DNA reads TGTGCCAGCTCTCCGGACCTGTGGGGCACTGAAGCTTTCTTT. Translated: CASSPDLWGTEAFF.